Here is one T cell receptor (beta chain) with its context. The record originates from a study of blood T cell repertoires in COVID-19. Here immunoSEQ multiplex PCR was the method, and the copy in TCRdb shows in-frame clones only, minus some. Here the sample spans about 140,000 clones, roughly 84% being singletons. The V end lost 5 bases, the J end lost 0 bases, and 16 bases lay between the germline ends. Germline V lookup: CDR1 ENHRY, CDR2 SYGVKD. The CDR3 sequence is 17 residues long. Participants were placed into cohorts based on the clinical history they reported. The rearrangement joins TRBV10-3 to TRBJ2-2, with D maybe TRBD2 (5 bases). This TCR was sampled from a man aged 40-49 years with acute COVID-19. What was sequenced was PBMCs or T cells enriched from blood (not recorded which). The CDR3 loop is CAISNLTRIPNTGELFF. In DNA form, the CDR3 reads TGTGCCATCAGTAACTTAACTAGGATCCCGAACACCGGGGAGCTGTTTTTT.